The 27 T cell receptor beta chains reported below all come from one sample, sequenced in a study of blood T cell repertoires in COVID-19 (dated by TCRdb to the early 2020s). Library preparation employed the immunoSEQ multiplex PCR assay. TCRdb holds this immuneACCESS table with in-frame rearrangements only. Some clones are missing; in checked studies, unresolved V genes explain under half, and the rest has no known cause. This sample gives 200,000 to 250,000 clones in total; about four fifths of them show up just once. Clones ranked in the top ten supply under 2% of the sample. Sequencing was done on a sample of PBMCs or T cells enriched from blood (not recorded which). The receptor set was obtained from a man between 60 and 70 years old who had recovered from COVID-19.

This rearrangement joins TRBV3-1 (or the pseudogene TRBV3-2) to TRBJ2-2; D may be TRBD1 (5 bases). Germline CDR1 LGHDT, CDR2 YNNKEL (reference sequence). Trimming shortened V by 1 base and J by 7 bases, and 7 bases separated the two germline ends. CDR3 length: 13 amino acids. CDR3 amino acids: CASSQVRGGELFF. The CDR3 nucleotides are TGTGCCAGCAGCCAAGTTAGGGGCGGGGAGCTGTTTTTT.

The rearrangement uses TRBV6-5 and TRBJ1-5, with D possibly matching TRBD1 (5 bases). Germline V CDR1 and CDR2: MNHEY, SVGAGI. The CDR3 consists of 13 residues. V was shortened by 10 bases and J by 3 bases, with 13 bases between the two germline ends. Here the CDR3 reads CATRQGHNQPQHF. In DNA, the CDR3 is TGTGCCACCCGCCAGGGCCACAATCAGCCCCAGCATTTT.

The genes are TRBV2 and TRBJ1-3, with a tentative D call TRBD1 (6 bases). Germline V gives CDR1 SNHLY, CDR2 FYNNEI. The CDR3 contains 13 residues. V lost 3 bases, J lost 10 bases, and 13 bases lay in between. The CDR3 is CASSDTGSITIYF. The CDR3 DNA sequence: TGTGCCAGCAGTGATACAGGGTCTATAACCATATATTTT.

This chain connects TRBV5-1 to TRBJ1-2, with D possibly being TRBD1 (6 bases). In germline, CDR1 is SGHRS, CDR2 YFSETQ. CDR3 length: 14 amino acids. Trimming stripped 0 bases from V and 7 bases from J, with 13 bases between. The CDR3 is CASSLAPGAGGYTF. CDR3 DNA: TGCGCCAGCAGCTTGGCCCCAGGGGCGGGTGGCTACACCTTC. The full variable domain, in which reference TRBV5-1 and TRBJ1-2 provide the parts outside the CDR3, is KAGVTQTPRYLIKTRGQQVTLSCSPISGHRSVSWYQQTPGQGLQFLFEYFSETQRNKGNFPGRFSGRQFSNSRSEMNVSTLELGDSALYLCASSLAPGAGGYTFGSGTRLTVV.

This clone was seen once. The chain carries TRBV20-1 and TRBJ1-1; 8 bases agree with TRBD1. Trimming cost V 7 bases and J 7 bases; bases outside gene matches: 5. Germline CDR1 and CDR2: DFQATT and SNEGSKA (reference sequence). The CDR3 consists of 11 residues. CDR3 sequence (DNA): TGCAGTGGACAGGGGTCCCATGAAGCTTTCTTT. This encodes CSGQGSHEAFF.

The genes are TRBV11-3 and TRBJ2-1, with D possibly TRBD2 on 6 matching bases. There are 16 residues in the CDR3. Trimming stripped 1 base from V and 1 base from J, with 11 bases between. Germline V CDR1 and CDR2: SGHNT, YENEEA. For the CDR3, the DNA is TGTGCCAGCAGCTTAGCGGGCGGGGTATCCTACAATGAGCAGTTCTTC. It is translated as CASSLAGGVSYNEQFF.

The genes are TRBV19 and TRBJ1-6, with 8 positions matching TRBD1. Germline V CDR1 and CDR2: LNHDA, SQIVND (reference sequence). This CDR3 is 13 amino acids long. The V segment lost 6 bases and the J segment 7 bases; nucleotides outside the gene matches: 2. In nucleotides, the CDR3 is TGTGCCAGTAGCGACAGGGGAAATTCACCCCTCCACTTT. This gives the protein CASSDRGNSPLHF.

This clone was counted a single time. The chain has TRBV7-2 and TRBJ1-4, with D perhaps TRBD1 (6 bases). The CDR3 totals 15 residues. Germline V lookup: CDR1 SGHTA, CDR2 FQGNSA. The V end was cut by 5 bases, the J end by 6 bases, with 16 bases between. This chain's CDR3 is CASSASGATDEKLFF. CDR3 nucleotides: TGTGCCAGCAGCGCCTCAGGGGCTACGGATGAAAAACTGTTTTTT.

This sequence joins TRBV11-3 and TRBJ1-2; D is possibly TRBD1 (6 bases). V lost 3 bases and J 14 bases, leaving 10 bases between the germline ends. Germline assignment: CDR1 SGHNT and CDR2 YENEEA. The length of the CDR3 is 10 residues. CDR3 coding DNA: TGTGCCAGCAGCTTCGGGACACTAACCTTC. Encoded protein: CASSFGTLTF.

The chain employs TRBV3-1 (or the pseudogene TRBV3-2) and TRBJ1-2; no reliable D call. Germline CDR1 LGHDT, CDR2 YNNKEL (reference sequence). The CDR3 loop spans 16 amino acids. V was cut by 1 base and J by 4 bases, with 16 bases left in between. The CDR3 nucleotides read TGTGCCAGCAGCCAAGGGGCGGGTAGGGCTAGCTATGGCTACACCTTC. Translated: CASSQGAGRASYGYTF.

The V and J genes are TRBV18 and TRBJ2-7; 9 bases match TRBD1. CDR3 length: 16 residues. Germline CDR1 KGHSH, CDR2 LQKENI. V shed 6 bases and J 0 bases; nucleotides not matched to a gene: 9. CDR3 bases: TGTGCCAGCTCTCAAACGCCGGGACAGGGCTCCTACGAGCAGTACTTC. As protein: CASSQTPGQGSYEQYF. Full variable domain (remainder filled in from reference TRBV18 and TRBJ2-7): NAGVMQNPRHLVRRRGQEARLRCSPMKGHSHVYWYRQLPEEGLKFMVYLQKENIIDESGMPKERFSAEFPKEGPSILRIQQVVRGDSAAYFCASSQTPGQGSYEQYFGPGTRLTVT.

The chain carries TRBV19 and TRBJ1-6; possible D gene TRBD1, 6 bases. Trimming removed 3 bases from V and 9 bases from J, with 15 bases in between. CDR3 length: 15 residues. CDR1 is LNHDA and CDR2 is SQIVND in the germline V gene (reference sequence). CDR3 nucleotide sequence: TGTGCCAGTAGTATGAGTAGGGGGGGTGGTTCACCCCTCCACTTT. It encodes CASSMSRGGGSPLHF. The full variable domain, rest sourced from reference TRBV19 and TRBJ1-6, is DGGITQSPKYLFRKEGQNVTLSCEQNLNHDAMYWYRQDPGQGLRLIYYSQIVNDFQKGDIAEGYSVSREKKESFPLTVTSAQKNPTAFYLCASSMSRGGGSPLHFGNGTRLTVT.

This chain connects TRBV15 to TRBJ2-5; D is unclear. Germline CDR1 reads LNHNV; CDR2 reads YYDKDF (reference sequence). The CDR3 length is 12 residues. V was cut by 4 bases and J by 2 bases, with 5 bases left in between. CDR3 in amino acids: CATSNSQETQYF. DNA for the CDR3: TGTGCCACCAGCAACTCGCAAGAGACCCAGTACTTC.

The chain carries TRBV3-1 (or the pseudogene TRBV3-2) and TRBJ1-2; no reliable D call. V lost 3 bases and J lost 1, with 12 bases in between. The germline V gene has CDR1 LGHDT and CDR2 YNNKEL (reference sequence). This CDR3 is 15 amino acids long. The CDR3 DNA sequence: TGTGCCAGCAGCCAGCTAAATCGGGTTAACTATGGCTACACCTTC. Amino acid sequence: CASSQLNRVNYGYTF.

This clone showed up just once. V gene TRBV12-3 or TRBV12-4 combines with J gene TRBJ1-1; TRBD1 matches at 7 bases. CDR3 length: 13 residues. The V and J ends lost 6 bases and 4 bases, in that order; junction bases with no gene match: 5. The CDR3 loop reads CASSYYRGTEAFF. The CDR3 DNA is TGTGCCAGCAGCTACTACAGGGGCACTGAAGCTTTCTTT.

This chain joins TRBV7-2 and TRBJ2-1; D ambiguous. Germline V CDR1 and CDR2: SGHTA, FQGNSA. V lost 5 bases and J lost 9, with 8 bases in between. The CDR3 is 11 amino acids. CDR3 sequence: CASSITVEQFF. The CDR3 DNA reads TGTGCCAGCAGCATAACAGTTGAGCAGTTCTTC.

The V call is TRBV19, the J call TRBJ2-1; D unresolved. Trimming pared 7 bases from V and 2 bases from J, leaving 15 bases between. The germline V gene encodes CDR1 LNHDA and CDR2 SQIVND (reference sequence). The CDR3 is 15 amino acids. In DNA, the CDR3 is TGTGCCAGTACCCCGCGGCCACCAGCCTACAATGAGCAGTTCTTC. Amino acids: CASTPRPPAYNEQFF.

V and J are TRBV5-8 and TRBJ1-2, with D hard to call. The V and J ends lost 1 base and 0 bases respectively, with 16 bases between them. This CDR3 has 17 amino acids. Per the germline V gene, CDR1 is SGHTS and CDR2 is YDEGEE. This chain's CDR3 is CASSLKRSAVTNYGYTF. The CDR3 coding sequence is TGTGCCAGCAGCTTGAAGCGTTCGGCAGTCACTAACTATGGCTACACCTTC.

The chain recombines TRBV11-2 with TRBJ2-3, with 9 positions matching TRBD2. The length of the CDR3 is 16 residues. Germline V gene data show CDR1 as SGHAT and CDR2 as FQNNGV. V was pared by 5 bases and J by 0 bases, with 6 bases of the junction left unmatched. The CDR3 loop is CASSPFAGGSTDTQYF. CDR3 coding DNA: TGTGCCAGCAGCCCCTTTGCGGGGGGGAGCACAGATACGCAGTATTTT. Drawing the rest from reference TRBV11-2 and TRBJ2-3, the complete variable domain is EAGVAQSPRYKIIEKRQSVAFWCNPISGHATLYWYQQILGQGPKLLIQFQNNGVVDDSQLPKDRFSAERLKGVDSTLKIQPAKLEDSAVYLCASSPFAGGSTDTQYFGPGTRLTVL.

The rearrangement joins TRBV30 to TRBJ1-4, with 9 bases that match TRBD1. This CDR3 comprises 15 residues. V was clipped by 1 base and J by 6 bases; unmatched bases: 6. Germline V gene sequence: CDR1 GTSNPN, CDR2 SVGIG (reference sequence). CDR3 nucleotide sequence: TGTGCCTGGAGTGGGGGACAGGGTGATTATGAAAAACTGTTTTTT. It encodes CAWSGGQGDYEKLFF.

The rearrangement links TRBV7-9 to TRBJ2-5; 9 bases agree with TRBD1. The CDR3 is made up of 14 amino acids. Germline CDR1 SEHNR, CDR2 FQNEAQ (reference sequence). Losses at the gene ends were 5 bases for V and 9 bases for J; bases not matched to a gene: 10. The CDR3 region has the DNA TGTGCCAGCAGCCAACAGGGGGCGCAAGGGGCCCAGTACTTC. It encodes CASSQQGAQGAQYF.

This rearrangement joins TRBV7-6 to TRBJ2-5; D may be TRBD2 (7 bases). Germline assignment: CDR1 SGHVS and CDR2 FNYEAQ. Trimming left V 0 bases short and J 8 bases short, with 16 bases between. The CDR3 sequence is 15 residues long. In DNA, the CDR3 is TGTGCCAGCAGCTTAGCAGCGGGGAGCGGGACAACCCAGTACTTC. Amino acids: CASSLAAGSGTTQYF.

This clone was observed a handful of times. The J gene is TRBJ2-3, the V gene TRBV7-3, with 9 bases lining up with TRBD2. This CDR3 has 16 residues. Per the germline V gene, CDR1 is SGHTA and CDR2 is FQGTGA. After removal of 5 bases from V and 5 bases from J, the junction contained 11 bases not matched to a gene. CDR3 amino acids: CASSPRLAAGGDTQYF. DNA for the CDR3: TGTGCCAGCAGCCCACGACTAGCGGCCGGGGGAGATACGCAGTATTTT.

The genes are TRBV19 and TRBJ2-7; TRBD1 aligns across 7 bases. The CDR3 sequence is 14 residues long. Germline V gene lookup returns CDR1 LNHDA and CDR2 SQIVND (reference sequence). V was clipped by 4 bases and J by 3 bases; unmatched bases: 6. The CDR3 DNA is TGTGCCAGTAGTACTCCGGGACAGAGCTACGAGCAGTACTTC. Its translation: CASSTPGQSYEQYF. The variable domain in full, with the rest retrieved from reference TRBV19 and TRBJ2-7, is DGGITQSPKYLFRKEGQNVTLSCEQNLNHDAMYWYRQDPGQGLRLIYYSQIVNDFQKGDIAEGYSVSREKKESFPLTVTSAQKNPTAFYLCASSTPGQSYEQYFGPGTRLTVT.

The genes are TRBV2 and TRBJ1-3, with TRBD1 matching over 8 bases. The trim removed 7 bases at V and 0 bases at J, leaving 5 bases unmatched. The germline V gene has CDR1 SNHLY and CDR2 FYNNEI. The CDR3 has 15 amino acids. CDR3 sequence: CASTRDRHSGNTIYF. CDR3 nucleotide sequence: TGTGCCAGCACGCGGGACAGGCACTCTGGAAACACCATATATTTT.

A note on this clone: Other DNA sequences in this specimen translate into the identical CDR3. The chain is built from TRBV11-2 and TRBJ1-2; 7 positions agree with TRBD1. This CDR3 is 13 amino acids long. The germline gives CDR1 SGHAT, CDR2 FQNNGV. Germline trimming cut 3 bases from V and 4 bases from J; bases unmatched to any gene: 2. The CDR3 nucleotides are TGTGCCAGCAGCTTCGACAGGGTCTATGGCTACACCTTC. Protein sequence: CASSFDRVYGYTF.

The chain is built from TRBV5-5 and TRBJ2-7, with TRBD2 matching 12 bases. V was clipped by 1 base and J by 4 bases; unmatched bases: 6. Per the germline V gene, CDR1 is SGHKS and CDR2 is YYEKEE (reference sequence). The CDR3 length is 16 residues. CDR3 in DNA: TGTGCCAGCAGCTTGAGTGGCACTAGCGGGGGGTACGAGCAGTACTTC. It is translated as CASSLSGTSGGYEQYF.